The 11 T cell receptor beta chains reported below all come from one sample, sequenced in a study of glioma-infiltrating T cells after dendritic cell vaccination. The data were produced by immunoSEQ multiplex PCR, yet TCRdb's version contains in-frame clones alone and is incomplete. The sample records about 36,000 clones, roughly four fifths being singletons. This specimen was blood, taken before dendritic cell vaccination. These receptors all stem from a human donor with glioblastoma.

This chain connects TRBV6-5 to TRBJ1-6, with 9 bases lining up with TRBD1. The CDR3 is made up of 16 amino acids. CDR1 and CDR2 from the germline V gene are MNHEY and SVGAGI. Trimming removed 4 bases from V and 8 bases from J; junction bases left unmatched: 9. The CDR3 sequence is CASSLIQGAVYSPLHF. In DNA form, the CDR3 reads TGTGCCAGCAGTTTGATACAGGGGGCAGTTTATTCACCCCTCCACTTT.

J is TRBJ2-2 and V is TRBV14; 7 bases align to TRBD1. Germline V lookup: CDR1 SGHDN, CDR2 FVKESK. The CDR3 totals 14 residues. The V and J ends lost 6 bases and 4 bases, in that order; junction bases with no gene match: 5. The CDR3 is CASRQGRTTGELFF. The DNA of the CDR3 is TGTGCCAGCAGACAGGGGCGCACCACCGGGGAGCTGTTTTTT.

The V and J genes are TRBV9 and TRBJ1-1; TRBD1 aligns across 10 bases. V lost 4 bases, J lost 1 base, and 7 bases stayed unmatched. This CDR3 comprises 16 residues. From germline, CDR1 is SGDLS and CDR2 YYNGEE. CDR3: CASSNRDRGPNTEAFF. CDR3 nucleotides: TGTGCCAGCAGCAACCGGGACAGGGGACCGAACACTGAAGCTTTCTTT. The whole variable domain, remainder taken from reference TRBV9 and TRBJ1-1, is DSGVTQTPKHLITATGQRVTLRCSPRSGDLSVYWYQQSLDQGLQFLIQYYNGEERAKGNILERFSAQQFPDLHSELNLSSLELGDSALYFCASSNRDRGPNTEAFFGQGTRLTVV.

This chain links TRBV29-1 with TRBJ2-7, with 8 bases identical to TRBD1. Germline CDR1 reads SQVTM; CDR2 reads ANQGSEA. CDR3 length equals 12 residues. V shed 4 bases, J shed 1 base, and the junction held 0 bases outside the gene matches. CDR3 bases: TGCAGCGTTGGGACAGGGTCCTACGAGCAGTACTTC. It is translated as CSVGTGSYEQYF.

Turning to this clone: This sample includes further DNA sequences coding for the same CDR3. The chain employs TRBV5-2 and TRBJ1-6; the table's TRBD1 call for D was not verified on the DNA. TRBV5-2 is annotated as a pseudogene. The CDR3 length is 24 residues. The DNA of the CDR3 is TGTGCCAGCAACAAGTTCTCGCCAGCAGCCCCCCCAACCACAGGGCCCCGGGGTAATTCCCCCCTCCACTTT. It specifies CASNKFSPAAPPTTGPRGNSPLHF.

The V call is TRBV5-6, the J call TRBJ2-2; 8 bases agree with TRBD2. The CDR3 covers 17 residues. The trim removed 1 base at V and 0 bases at J, leaving 5 bases unmatched. Per the germline V gene, CDR1 is SGHDT and CDR2 is YYEEEE. CDR3 sequence (DNA): TGTGCCAGCAGCTTGTATCGGGGGGGTTCGAACACCGGGGAGCTGTTTTTT. It is translated as CASSLYRGGSNTGELFF.

This clone is termed medium-sized. V gene TRBV6-1 combines with J gene TRBJ1-2; TRBD1 might be the D (6 bases). Germline-derived CDR1 and CDR2 are MNHNS and SASEGT. The CDR3 is 16 amino acids. Deletions cut 3 bases from V and 1 base from J, with 15 bases between. The CDR3 spells CASSDIDRTHNYGYTF. The CDR3 DNA reads TGTGCCAGCAGTGATATAGACAGGACTCATAACTATGGCTACACCTTC.

Notes on this clone: The sample contains more than one DNA sequence encoding this CDR3. The chain is built from TRBV7-9 and TRBJ1-6; D is perhaps TRBD1 (6 bases). CDR1 is SEHNR, CDR2 FQNEAQ, per germline (reference sequence). Between the trimmed V and J ends, which lost 2 bases and 5 bases, there was a span of 7 bases. The CDR3 extends over 14 amino acids. The CDR3 region is CASSLQGNNSPLHF. DNA for the CDR3: TGTGCCAGCAGCTTACAGGGGAATAATTCACCCCTCCACTTT.

The genes are TRBV18 and TRBJ2-2, with 8 bases fitting TRBD1. The CDR3 totals 16 residues. Looked up from germline, CDR1 is KGHSH and CDR2 is LQKENI. V gave up 4 bases and J gave up 2 bases; unmatched junction bases: 6. CDR3 in amino acids: CASSLRDRRNTGELFF. CDR3 bases: TGTGCCAGCTCACTACGGGACAGGAGAAACACCGGGGAGCTGTTTTTT. Based on the CDR3 plus reference TRBV18 and TRBJ2-2, the full variable domain is NAGVMQNPRHLVRRRGQEARLRCSPMKGHSHVYWYRQLPEEGLKFMVYLQKENIIDESGMPKERFSAEFPKEGPSILRIQQVVRGDSAAYFCASSLRDRRNTGELFFGEGSRLTVL.

V gene TRBV5-4 combines with J gene TRBJ2-2, with D possibly matching TRBD1 (6 bases). V was shortened by 6 bases and J by 3 bases, with 15 bases between the two germline ends. Germline V gene data show CDR1 as SGHNT and CDR2 as YYREEE (reference sequence). The CDR3 sequence is 15 residues long. CDR3 coding DNA: TGTGCCAGCACCCCTAACACAGGGTACACCGGGGAGCTGTTTTTT. Translating it yields CASTPNTGYTGELFF.

This clone was recorded once. The chain has TRBV2 and TRBJ2-3; maybe TRBD1 (6 bases). Germline V lookup: CDR1 SNHLY, CDR2 FYNNEI. V gave up 7 bases and J gave up 10 bases, with 15 bases separating them. This CDR3 has 12 residues. In DNA, the CDR3 is TGTGCCAGCATCCTCGAGGACAGTGCGCAGTATTTT. Encoded protein: CASILEDSAQYF.